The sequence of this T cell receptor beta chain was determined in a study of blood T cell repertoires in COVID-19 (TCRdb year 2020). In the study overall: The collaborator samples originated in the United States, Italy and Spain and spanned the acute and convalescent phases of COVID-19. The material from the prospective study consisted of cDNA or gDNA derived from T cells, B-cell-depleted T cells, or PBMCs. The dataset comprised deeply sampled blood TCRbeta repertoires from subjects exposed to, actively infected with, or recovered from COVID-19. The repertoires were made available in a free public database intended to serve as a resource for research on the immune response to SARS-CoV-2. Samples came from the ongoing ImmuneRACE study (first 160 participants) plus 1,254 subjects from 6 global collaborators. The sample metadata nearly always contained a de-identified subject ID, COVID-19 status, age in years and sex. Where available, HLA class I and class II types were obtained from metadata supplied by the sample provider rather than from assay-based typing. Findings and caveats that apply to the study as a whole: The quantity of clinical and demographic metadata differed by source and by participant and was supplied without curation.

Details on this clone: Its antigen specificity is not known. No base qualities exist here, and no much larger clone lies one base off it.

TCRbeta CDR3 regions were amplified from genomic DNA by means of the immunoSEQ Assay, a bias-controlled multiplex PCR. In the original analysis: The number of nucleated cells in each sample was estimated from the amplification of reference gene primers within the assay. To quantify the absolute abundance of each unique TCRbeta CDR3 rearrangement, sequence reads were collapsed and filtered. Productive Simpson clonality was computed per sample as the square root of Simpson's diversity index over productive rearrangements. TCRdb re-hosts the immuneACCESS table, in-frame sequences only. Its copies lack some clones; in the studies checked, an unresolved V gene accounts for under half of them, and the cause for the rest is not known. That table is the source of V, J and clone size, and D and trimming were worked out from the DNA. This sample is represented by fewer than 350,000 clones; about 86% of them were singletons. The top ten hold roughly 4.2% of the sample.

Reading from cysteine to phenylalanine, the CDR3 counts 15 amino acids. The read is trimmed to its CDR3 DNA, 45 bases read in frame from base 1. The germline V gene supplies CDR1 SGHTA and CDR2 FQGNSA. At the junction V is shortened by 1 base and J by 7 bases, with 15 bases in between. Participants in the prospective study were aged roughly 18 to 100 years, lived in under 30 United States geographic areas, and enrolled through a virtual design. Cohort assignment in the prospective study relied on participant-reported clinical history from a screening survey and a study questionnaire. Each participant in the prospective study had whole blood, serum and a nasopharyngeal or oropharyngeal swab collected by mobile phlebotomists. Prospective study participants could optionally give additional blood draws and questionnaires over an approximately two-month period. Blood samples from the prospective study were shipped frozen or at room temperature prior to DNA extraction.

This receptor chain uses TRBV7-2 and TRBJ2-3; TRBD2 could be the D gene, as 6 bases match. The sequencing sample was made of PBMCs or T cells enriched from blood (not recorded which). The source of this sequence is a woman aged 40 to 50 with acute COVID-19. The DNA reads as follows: TGTGCCAGCAGCTTAGGGAGGGCCGGGGCGAATACGCAGTATTTT. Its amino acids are CASSLGRAGANTQYF. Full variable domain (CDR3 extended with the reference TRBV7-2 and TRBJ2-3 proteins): GAGVSQSPSNKVTEKGKDVELRCDPISGHTALYWYRQSLGQGLEFLIYFQGNSAPDKSGLPSDRFSAERTGGSVSTLTIQRTQQEDSAVYLCASSLGRAGANTQYFGPGTRLTVL.